What follows are 26 T cell receptor beta chains derived from one specimen sequenced in a study of blood T cells in healthy people across ages (dated by TCRdb to about 2015). Receptor libraries were prepared by 5' RACE. Data came from an Illumina HiSeq 2500. The second PCR ran for about 6 to 11 cycles and used a J-beta primer mix along with a sample-barcoded 5' primer. TCRdb cleaned the public reads at Q25 with fastp, built clones with MiXCR and kept in-frame beta chains. Each entry is one CDR3 protein sequence, shown with its most common DNA and genes. This sample is represented by fewer than 1,200,000 distinct CDR3 sequences; roughly a quarter of them were singletons. The ten largest clones add up to around 0.75% of the sample. These sequences were also reported in another study, on T cells of mothers and their children.

Sequenced: blood. These receptors all stem from a girl aged 2 to 10 in good health.

The chain has TRBV9 and TRBJ2-1; TRBD1 matches 8 bases. The CDR3 extends over 15 amino acids. Germline values: CDR1 SGDLS, CDR2 YYNGEE. V was pared by 3 bases and J by 8 bases, with 10 bases of the junction left unmatched. CDR3 amino acids: CASSARQGMGYEQFF. The CDR3 bases are TGTGCCAGCAGCGCTCGACAGGGGATGGGCTATGAGCAGTTCTTC.

The chain links TRBV7-2 to TRBJ2-1, with D possibly matching TRBD2 (6 bases). The V gene lost 5 bases and the J gene lost 7 bases, with 12 bases spanning the gap. The CDR3 runs to 13 residues. Looked up from germline, CDR1 is SGHTA and CDR2 is FQGNSA. The DNA of the CDR3 is TGTGCCAGCAGCCCGGGGGTCCTTAATGAGCAGTTCTTC. It yields the protein CASSPGVLNEQFF.

The V and J genes are TRBV20-1 and TRBJ2-1; 8 nucleotides align to TRBD2. The CDR3 spans 14 residues. Trimming at V came to 3 bases and at J to 3 bases, leaving 4 bases not matched to a gene. Germline V gene data show CDR1 as DFQATT and CDR2 as SNEGSKA (reference sequence). The CDR3 spells CSASRGGFYNEQFF. The CDR3 DNA reads TGCAGTGCTAGTCGGGGGGGCTTCTACAATGAGCAGTTCTTC.

This chain connects TRBV5-1 to TRBJ2-3, with D unclear. The CDR3 totals 15 residues. Trimming left V 0 bases short and J 2 bases short, with 10 bases between. The germline V gene encodes CDR1 SGHRS and CDR2 YFSETQ. DNA of the CDR3: TGCGCCAGCAGCTTGGAGTTTAGGGTCACAGATACGCAGTATTTT. It specifies CASSLEFRVTDTQYF.

This clonotype was detected a few times. This chain uses TRBV7-3 with TRBJ2-6, with D possibly matching TRBD2 (6 bases). Trimming removed 2 bases at V and 6 bases at J, with 11 bases between. CDR3 length equals 15 residues. The V gene's germline CDR1 is SGHTA and CDR2 FQGTGA. CDR3 loop: CASSLPSGVANVLTF. CDR3 in DNA: TGTGCCAGCAGCTTACCCTCGGGGGTGGCCAACGTCCTGACTTTC.

This clonotype was seen a few times. The gene calls are TRBV29-1 and TRBJ2-3; no clear D. This CDR3 spans 12 amino acids. Germline CDR1 and CDR2: SQVTM and ANQGSEA. Trimming took 7 bases from V and 2 from J, leaving 10 bases between them. The CDR3 spells CSGSSDTDTQYF. Written as DNA, the CDR3 is TGCAGCGGTTCATCGGACACAGATACGCAGTATTTT.

This chain uses TRBV29-1 with TRBJ1-2; 7 bases agree with TRBD1. The length of the CDR3 is 12 residues. Germline CDR1 SQVTM, CDR2 ANQGSEA. V lost 4 bases and J lost 8; bases outside the gene matches: 7. The CDR3 sequence is CSVGTGREGYTF. The CDR3, as DNA: TGCAGCGTTGGGACAGGCAGGGAAGGCTACACCTTC.

The J gene is TRBJ1-1, the V gene TRBV7-9, with 7 bases identical to TRBD1. This CDR3 has 12 residues. V shed 5 bases, J shed 8 bases, and the junction held 5 bases outside the gene matches. Germline CDR1 and CDR2: SEHNR and FQNEAQ (reference sequence). This chain's CDR3 is CASSPDRVEAFF. Here the CDR3 DNA reads TGTGCCAGCAGCCCCGACAGGGTGGAAGCTTTCTTT.

This clonotype was seen a handful of times. V and J are TRBV20-1 and TRBJ2-1, with D tentatively TRBD2 (7 bases). Germline CDR1 reads DFQATT; CDR2 reads SNEGSKA (reference sequence). V gave up 2 bases and J gave up 4 bases, with 15 bases separating them. The CDR3 has 15 residues. The CDR3: CSARHGGAGYNEQFF. CDR3 DNA sequence: TGCAGTGCTAGACATGGGGGGGCTGGGTACAATGAGCAGTTCTTC.

This clonotype was counted only a few times. This chain links TRBV6-5 with TRBJ2-2; the D gene is possibly TRBD1 (6 bases). The germline V and J ends were trimmed by 6 bases and 1 base, with 12 bases remaining between them. Per the germline V gene, CDR1 is MNHEY and CDR2 is SVGAGI. This CDR3 region has 15 residues. CDR3 region: CASSRGHLNTGELFF. In DNA, the CDR3 is TGTGCCAGCAGCCGGGGACATCTGAACACCGGGGAGCTGTTTTTT.

The chain has TRBV15 and TRBJ1-1; tentatively, D is TRBD1 (5 bases). CDR1 and CDR2 from the germline V gene are LNHNV and YYDKDF (reference sequence). The CDR3 spans 13 residues. V was clipped by 7 bases and J by 4 bases, with 13 bases between them. The CDR3 is CATTTLGGTEAFF. CDR3 nucleotides: TGTGCCACCACCACCTTGGGGGGCACTGAAGCTTTCTTT.

This clonotype was recorded at least ten times. The chain employs TRBV24-1 and TRBJ2-1; D may correspond to TRBD1 or TRBD2 (6 bases each). The V gene's germline CDR1 is KGHDR and CDR2 SFDVKD. The CDR3 length is 14 residues. Trimming stripped 8 bases from V and 5 bases from J, with 15 bases between. This CDR3 is CATTSGASDNEQFF. The CDR3 bases are TGTGCCACCACCTCGGGGGCCTCAGACAATGAGCAGTTCTTC.

This clonotype was counted only a few times. The J gene is TRBJ2-1, the V gene TRBV7-9; D is unclear. V dropped 7 bases and J dropped 4 bases, with 5 bases sitting between them. The germline V gene has CDR1 SEHNR and CDR2 FQNEAQ (reference sequence). CDR3 length: 11 amino acids. Written as DNA, the CDR3 is TGTGCCAGCATGGCTTACAATGAGCAGTTCTTC. Its protein product is CASMAYNEQFF.

This clonotype was detected only a few times. The chain is built from TRBV28 and TRBJ2-5; D not certain. Gene TRBJ2-7 matches the end of the DNA better, so the J call may be wrong. Per germline, CDR1 MDHEN and CDR2 SYDVKM. This CDR3 contains 15 residues. CDR3 protein: CASSSVSYGFHEQYF. In nucleotides, the CDR3 is TGTGCCAGCAGTTCCGTCTCGTATGGGTTCCACGAGCAGTACTTC.

Concerning this clonotype: Germline and junction disagree at one end, which may indicate a read error. CDR3: CASRLEPGGRETQYF. The DNA of the CDR3 is TGCGCCAGCAGATTGGAGCCAGGGGGAAGAGAGACCCAGTACTTC. The chain carries TRBV5-1 and TRBJ2-5; 7 bases line up with TRBD1. Germline-derived CDR1 and CDR2 are SGHRS and YFSETQ. The CDR3 totals 15 residues. Looking up the rest from reference TRBV5-1 and TRBJ2-5 gives the full variable domain: KAGVTQTPRYLIKTRGQQVTLSCSPISGHRSVSWYQQTPGQGLQFLFEYFSETQRNKGNFPGRFSGRQFSNSRSEMNVSTLELGDSALYLCASRLEPGGRETQYFGPGTRLLVL.

This clonotype was counted a single time. The chain joins TRBV6-6 to TRBJ2-1, with D unclear. CDR1 is MNHNY, CDR2 SVGAGI, per germline (reference sequence). V was cut by 2 bases and J by 10 bases, with 18 bases left in between. The CDR3 runs 15 residues. This CDR3 is CASSYPWDRTEEQFF. CDR3 sequence (DNA): TGTGCCAGCAGTTACCCTTGGGATAGGACGGAGGAGCAGTTCTTC.

This chain joins TRBV11-2 and TRBJ2-4; the D is unclear. This CDR3 spans 14 amino acids. V was pared by 3 bases and J by 6 bases, with 12 bases between. Germline assignment: CDR1 SGHAT and CDR2 FQNNGV. CDR3 DNA sequence: TGTGCCAGCAGCTTGGGCCTTAGCTTAAACATTCAGTACTTC. Amino acids: CASSLGLSLNIQYF.

Note on this clonotype: An end of the junction does not agree with germline; a read error may underlie this. The rearrangement uses TRBV20-1 and TRBJ2-7; D may be TRBD1 (5 bases). Germline values: CDR1 DFQATT, CDR2 SNEGSKA (reference sequence). CDR3 length: 13 amino acids. CDR3 sequence reads: CGARTRQNYEQYF. For the CDR3, the DNA is TGCGGTGCTAGGACCCGACAGAACTACGAGCAGTACTTC.

The sample holds a few counts of this clonotype. V is TRBV9 and J is TRBJ2-5; 7 nucleotides match TRBD2. The germline gives CDR1 SGDLS, CDR2 YYNGEE. The V and J ends lost 2 bases and 5 bases, in that order; junction bases with no gene match: 6. The CDR3 is made up of 14 amino acids. The CDR3 nucleotides read TGTGCCAGCAGCGTTTTAGCGGGTTACGAGACCCAGTACTTC. It is translated as CASSVLAGYETQYF.

V and J are TRBV15 and TRBJ1-1; 7 bases are shared with TRBD1. This CDR3 has 16 residues. The V segment lost 1 base and the J segment 7 bases; nucleotides outside the gene matches: 12. CDR1 is LNHNV, CDR2 YYDKDF, per germline (reference sequence). CDR3 DNA sequence: TGTGCCACCAGCAGAGGAAGGAGGGGGCAGTTTAGTGAAGCTTTCTTT. Its translation is CATSRGRRGQFSEAFF.

J is TRBJ2-5 and V is TRBV5-6, with a weak D call TRBD2 (6 bases). Trimming left V 7 bases short and J 4 bases short, with 11 bases between. Germline values: CDR1 SGHDT, CDR2 YYEEEE. The CDR3 covers 12 residues. This CDR3 reads CASGATRETQYF. In DNA form, the CDR3 reads TGTGCCAGCGGCGCGACTAGAGAGACCCAGTACTTC.

The chain recombines TRBV4-2 with TRBJ1-6, with D maybe TRBD1 (6 bases). The CDR3 has 15 amino acids. V lost 0 bases, J lost 7 bases, and 10 bases lay in between. Germline CDR1 reads LGHNA; CDR2 reads YNFKEQ. CDR3 nucleotides: TGTGCCAGCAGCCAAGACACAGGGAGCAATTCACCCCTCCACTTT. Its translation is CASSQDTGSNSPLHF.

In this sample, this clonotype turned up many times. The CDR3 reads CASSLGDTYNEQFF. Here the CDR3 DNA reads TGCGCCAGCAGCTTGGGGGACACCTACAATGAGCAGTTCTTC. The rearrangement uses TRBV5-1 and TRBJ2-1; TRBD1 might be the D (6 bases). CDR1 SGHRS and CDR2 YFSETQ come from the germline V gene. The CDR3 totals 14 residues. V was shortened by 0 bases and J by 2 bases, with 6 bases between the two germline ends.

The chain couples TRBV7-3 to TRBJ2-6, with unresolved D. V lost 5 bases, J lost 0 bases, and 11 bases lay in between. The CDR3 loop spans 16 amino acids. The V gene's germline CDR1 is SGHTA and CDR2 FQGTGA. The CDR3 here is CASSLLGDSGANVLTF. CDR3 in DNA: TGTGCCAGCAGCCTTCTCGGTGACTCTGGGGCCAACGTCCTGACTTTC.

V and J are TRBV7-9 and TRBJ2-7; D is ambiguous. The V end lost 7 bases, the J end lost 5 bases, and 12 bases lay between the germline ends. The germline CDR1 and CDR2 sequences are SEHNR and FQNEAQ (reference sequence). The CDR3 sequence is 12 residues long. CDR3 region: CASTPDGDEQYF. In DNA form, the CDR3 reads TGTGCCAGCACCCCGGACGGCGACGAGCAGTACTTC.

This clonotype has a handful of counts. At one of its ends the junction is not consistent with the germline gene, which may arise from a read error. The chain joins TRBV6-5 to TRBJ1-1; no clear D. CDR1 and CDR2 from the germline V gene are MNHEY and SVGAGI. This CDR3 spans 14 amino acids. The CDR3 is CASSYSNVDTGAFF. The DNA of the CDR3 is TGTGCCAGCAGTTACTCGAATGTAGACACTGGAGCTTTCTTT.